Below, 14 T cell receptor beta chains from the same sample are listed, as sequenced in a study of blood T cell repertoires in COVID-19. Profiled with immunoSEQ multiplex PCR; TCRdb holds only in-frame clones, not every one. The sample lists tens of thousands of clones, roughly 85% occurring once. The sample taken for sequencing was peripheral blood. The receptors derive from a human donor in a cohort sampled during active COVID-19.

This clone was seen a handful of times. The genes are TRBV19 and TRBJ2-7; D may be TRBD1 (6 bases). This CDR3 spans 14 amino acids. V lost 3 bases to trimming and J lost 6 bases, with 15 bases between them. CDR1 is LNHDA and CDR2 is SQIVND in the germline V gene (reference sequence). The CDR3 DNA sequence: TGTGCCAGTAGTATTAACAGGGATAGGGGCGAGCAGTACTTC. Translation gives CASSINRDRGEQYF.

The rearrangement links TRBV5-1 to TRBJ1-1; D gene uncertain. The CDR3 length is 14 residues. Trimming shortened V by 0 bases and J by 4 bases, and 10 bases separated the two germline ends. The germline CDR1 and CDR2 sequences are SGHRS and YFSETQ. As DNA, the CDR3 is TGCGCCAGCAGCTTGGGGGGAGAGGTCACTGAAGCTTTCTTT. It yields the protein CASSLGGEVTEAFF.

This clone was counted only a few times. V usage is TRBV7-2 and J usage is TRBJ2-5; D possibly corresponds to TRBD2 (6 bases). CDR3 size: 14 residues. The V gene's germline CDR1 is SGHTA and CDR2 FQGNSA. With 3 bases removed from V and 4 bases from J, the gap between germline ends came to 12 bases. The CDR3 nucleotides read TGTGCCAGCAGCTTCGGACTAAGTGGAGAGACCCAGTACTTC. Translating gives CASSFGLSGETQYF. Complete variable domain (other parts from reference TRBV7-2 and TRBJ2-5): GAGVSQSPSNKVTEKGKDVELRCDPISGHTALYWYRQSLGQGLEFLIYFQGNSAPDKSGLPSDRFSAERTGGSVSTLTIQRTQQEDSAVYLCASSFGLSGETQYFGPGTRLLVL.

The CDR3 DNA reads TGTGCCAGCAGCCGACTAACCTACAATGAGCAGTTCTTC. Translating it yields CASSRLTYNEQFF. The gene calls are TRBV6-5 and TRBJ2-1, with D possibly matching TRBD2 (5 bases). This CDR3 is built from 13 residues. The germline V and J ends were trimmed by 6 bases and 2 bases, with 8 bases remaining between them. The germline V gene has CDR1 MNHEY and CDR2 SVGAGI.

The CDR3 region is CASSGETQYF. In nucleotides, the CDR3 is TGTGCCAGCAGCGGGGAGACCCAGTACTTC. The chain couples TRBV28 to TRBJ2-5; D call uncertain. Germline values: CDR1 MDHEN, CDR2 SYDVKM. The CDR3 runs to 10 residues. The V end lost 6 bases, the J end lost 5 bases, and 4 bases lay between the germline ends.

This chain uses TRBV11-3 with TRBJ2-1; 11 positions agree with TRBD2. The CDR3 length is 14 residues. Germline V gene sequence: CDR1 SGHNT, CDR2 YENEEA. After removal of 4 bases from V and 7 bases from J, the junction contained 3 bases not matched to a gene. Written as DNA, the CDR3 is TGTGCCAGCAGCTCGGGACTAGCGGCGAATGAGCAGTTCTTC. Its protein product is CASSSGLAANEQFF.

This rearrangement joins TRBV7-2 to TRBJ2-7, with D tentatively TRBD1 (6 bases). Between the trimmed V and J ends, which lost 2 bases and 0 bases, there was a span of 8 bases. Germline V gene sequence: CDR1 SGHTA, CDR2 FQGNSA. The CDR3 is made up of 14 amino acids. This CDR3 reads CASSLLGGSYEQYF. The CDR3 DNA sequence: TGTGCCAGCAGCTTATTAGGGGGCTCCTACGAGCAGTACTTC.

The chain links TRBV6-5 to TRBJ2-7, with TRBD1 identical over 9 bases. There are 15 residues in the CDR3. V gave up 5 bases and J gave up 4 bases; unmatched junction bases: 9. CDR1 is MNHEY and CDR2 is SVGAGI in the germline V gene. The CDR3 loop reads CASSQTGQGLYEQYF. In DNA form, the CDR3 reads TGTGCCAGCAGTCAGACGGGACAGGGTTTGTACGAGCAGTACTTC.

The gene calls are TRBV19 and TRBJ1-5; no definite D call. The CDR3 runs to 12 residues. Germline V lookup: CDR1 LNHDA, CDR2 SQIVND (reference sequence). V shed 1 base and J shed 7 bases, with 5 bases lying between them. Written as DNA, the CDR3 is TGTGCCAGTAGTATAGCGGGGCAGCCCCAGCATTTT. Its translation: CASSIAGQPQHF.

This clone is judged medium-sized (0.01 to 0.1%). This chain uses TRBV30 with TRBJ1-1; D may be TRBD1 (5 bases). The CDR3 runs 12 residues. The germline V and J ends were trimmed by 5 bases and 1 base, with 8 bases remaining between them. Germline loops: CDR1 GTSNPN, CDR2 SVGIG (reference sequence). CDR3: CAWARENTEAFF. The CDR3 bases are TGTGCCTGGGCCAGGGAGAACACTGAAGCTTTCTTT.

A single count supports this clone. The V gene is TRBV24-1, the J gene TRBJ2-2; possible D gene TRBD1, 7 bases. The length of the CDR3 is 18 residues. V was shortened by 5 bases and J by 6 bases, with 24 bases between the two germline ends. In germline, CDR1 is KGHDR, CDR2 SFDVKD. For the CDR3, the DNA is TGTGCCACCAGTGCCCTTGGAGGGGGCCTGGGTCCGGCCGGGGAGCTGTTTTTT. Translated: CATSALGGGLGPAGELFF.

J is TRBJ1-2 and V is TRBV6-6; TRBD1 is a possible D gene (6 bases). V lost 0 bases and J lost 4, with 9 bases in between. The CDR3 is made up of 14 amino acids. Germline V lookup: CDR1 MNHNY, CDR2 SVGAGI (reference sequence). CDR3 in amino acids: CASSYSDSFYGYTF. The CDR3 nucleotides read TGTGCCAGCAGTTACTCGGACAGCTTCTATGGCTACACCTTC.

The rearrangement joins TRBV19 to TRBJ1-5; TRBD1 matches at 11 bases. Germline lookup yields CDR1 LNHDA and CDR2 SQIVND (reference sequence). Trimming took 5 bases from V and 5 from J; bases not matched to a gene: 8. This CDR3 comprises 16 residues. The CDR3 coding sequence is TGTGCCAGTAGTCCCGAGGGACAGGGGGGACATCAGCCCCAGCATTTT. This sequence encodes CASSPEGQGGHQPQHF.

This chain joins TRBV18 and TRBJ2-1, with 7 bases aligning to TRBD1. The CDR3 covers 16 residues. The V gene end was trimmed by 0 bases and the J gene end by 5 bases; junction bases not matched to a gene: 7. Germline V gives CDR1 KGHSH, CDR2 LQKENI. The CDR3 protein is CASSPPSTGTHNEQFF. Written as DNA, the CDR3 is TGTGCCAGCTCACCACCGTCGACAGGGACCCACAATGAGCAGTTCTTC.